This T cell receptor (beta chain) was sequenced for a study of blood T cell repertoires in COVID-19. Across the whole study: Samples taken during acute and convalescent COVID-19 were collected in the United States, Italy and Spain.

Participants were aged roughly 18 to 90 years from 20 to 30 US areas. Participants' reported clinical history set cohort assignment. The CDR3 has 13 amino acids. Germline-derived CDR1 and CDR2 are LNHDA and SQIVND (reference sequence). V dropped 5 bases and J dropped 4 bases, with 11 bases sitting between them. This clone came up a few times. In the original workflow: For nucleated cells, counts were estimated from reference gene primer amplification. Using immunoSEQ multiplex PCR, the repertoire was profiled, and TCRdb retains in-frame clones only, with some absent. From that table come the V and J calls and clone size; the DNA was used to work out D and trimming. Of more than 100,000 clones in the sample, around 84% were seen once.

This chain connects TRBV19 to TRBJ1-1, with D hard to call. Sequencing was performed on PBMCs or T cells enriched from blood (not recorded which). This sequence was found in a man aged 35-49 years with acute COVID-19. Here the CDR3 DNA reads TGTGCCAGTAGTCGGATACCAGGCACTGAAGCTTTCTTT. It codes for CASSRIPGTEAFF.